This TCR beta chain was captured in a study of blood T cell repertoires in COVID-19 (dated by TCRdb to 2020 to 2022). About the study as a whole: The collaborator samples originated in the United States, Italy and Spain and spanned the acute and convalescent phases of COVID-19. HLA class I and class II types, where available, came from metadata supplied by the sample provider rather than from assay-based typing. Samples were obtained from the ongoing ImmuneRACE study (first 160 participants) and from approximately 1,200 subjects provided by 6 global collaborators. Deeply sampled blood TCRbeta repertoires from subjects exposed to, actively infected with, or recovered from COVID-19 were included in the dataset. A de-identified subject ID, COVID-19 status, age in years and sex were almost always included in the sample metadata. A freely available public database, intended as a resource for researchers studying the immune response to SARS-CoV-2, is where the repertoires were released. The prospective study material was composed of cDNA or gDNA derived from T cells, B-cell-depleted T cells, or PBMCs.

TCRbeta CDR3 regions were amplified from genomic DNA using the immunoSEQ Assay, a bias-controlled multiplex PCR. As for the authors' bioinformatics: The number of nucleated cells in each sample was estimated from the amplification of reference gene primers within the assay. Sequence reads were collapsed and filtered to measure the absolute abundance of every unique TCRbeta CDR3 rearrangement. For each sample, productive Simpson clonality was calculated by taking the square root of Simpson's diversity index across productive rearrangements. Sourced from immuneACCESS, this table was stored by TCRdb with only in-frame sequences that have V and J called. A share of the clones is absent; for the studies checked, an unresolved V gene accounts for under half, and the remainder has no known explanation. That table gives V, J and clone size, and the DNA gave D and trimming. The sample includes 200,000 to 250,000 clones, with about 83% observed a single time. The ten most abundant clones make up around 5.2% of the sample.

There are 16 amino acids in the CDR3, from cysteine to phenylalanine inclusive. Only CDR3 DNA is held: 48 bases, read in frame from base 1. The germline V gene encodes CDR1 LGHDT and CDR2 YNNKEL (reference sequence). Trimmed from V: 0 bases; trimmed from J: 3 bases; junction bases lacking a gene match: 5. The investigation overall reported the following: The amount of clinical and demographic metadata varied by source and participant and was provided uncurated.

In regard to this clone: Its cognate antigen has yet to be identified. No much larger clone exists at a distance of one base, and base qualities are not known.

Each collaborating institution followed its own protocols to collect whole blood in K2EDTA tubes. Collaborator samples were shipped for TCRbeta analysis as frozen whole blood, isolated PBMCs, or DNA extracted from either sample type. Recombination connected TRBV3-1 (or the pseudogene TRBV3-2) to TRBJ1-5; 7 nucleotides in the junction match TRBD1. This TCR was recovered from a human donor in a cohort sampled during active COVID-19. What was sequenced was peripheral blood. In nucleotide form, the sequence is TGTGCCAGCAGCCAAGATTTCAAGGGGGCCAATCAGCCCCAGCATTTT. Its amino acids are CASSQDFKGANQPQHF.